These 15 T cell receptor beta chains originate from one sample sequenced in a study of blood T cell repertoires in COVID-19. The protocol was immunoSEQ multiplex PCR, while the TCRdb copy is restricted to in-frame clones and leaves out a portion. The data contain more than 250,000 clones, 90% of them singletons. Sequenced: PBMCs or T cells enriched from blood (not recorded which). The receptors were gathered from a woman younger than 30 with acute COVID-19.

This chain links TRBV27 with TRBJ2-7, with 7 bases lining up with TRBD2. The CDR3 is made up of 13 amino acids. Germline assignment: CDR1 MNHEY and CDR2 SMNVEV (reference sequence). V lost 4 bases to trimming and J lost 7 bases; unmatched junction nucleotides: 7. The CDR3 reads CASSWGEGREQYF. In DNA form, the CDR3 reads TGTGCCAGCAGTTGGGGGGAGGGCCGGGAGCAGTACTTC.

The chain links TRBV15 to TRBJ2-1; 10 nucleotides align to TRBD2. This CDR3 has 16 residues. Germline V gene lookup returns CDR1 LNHNV and CDR2 YYDKDF (reference sequence). V gave up 3 bases and J gave up 7 bases; unmatched junction bases: 9. The CDR3 is CATSSERAGGRNEQFF. CDR3 sequence (DNA): TGTGCCACCAGCAGTGAAAGAGCGGGAGGGCGGAATGAGCAGTTCTTC.

This clone was counted a single time. The genes are TRBV5-1 and TRBJ2-7; 7 bases match TRBD1. CDR3 size: 14 residues. Germline CDR1 reads SGHRS; CDR2 reads YFSETQ. J gave up 6 bases and V 4 bases, and 10 bases lay outside the gene matches. Here the CDR3 DNA reads TGCGCCAGCAGCCGGGCAGCTGGGACAGCCGAGCAGTACTTC. It specifies CASSRAAGTAEQYF.

V usage is TRBV4-2 and J usage is TRBJ1-2; TRBD1 aligns across 7 bases. CDR1 and CDR2 from the germline V gene are LGHNA and YNFKEQ. CDR3 length: 15 amino acids. V shed 0 bases, J shed 7 bases, and the junction held 8 bases outside the gene matches. Here the CDR3 reads CASSQDTGTASGYTF. CDR3 DNA sequence: TGTGCCAGCAGCCAAGACACCGGGACAGCAAGTGGCTACACCTTC.

The chain combines TRBV7-2 with TRBJ2-3; the D gene is possibly TRBD1 (5 bases). The CDR3 is 14 amino acids. With 5 bases removed from V and 3 bases from J, the gap between germline ends came to 12 bases. Germline V gene lookup returns CDR1 SGHTA and CDR2 FQGNSA. In DNA form, the CDR3 reads TGTGCCAGCAGCCCGCGACAGTTAACAGATACGCAGTATTTT. Its protein product is CASSPRQLTDTQYF.

The chain combines TRBV18 with TRBJ1-5; tentative D call: TRBD1 (6 bases). The V and J ends lost 2 bases and 1 base respectively, with 12 bases between them. The CDR3 loop spans 16 amino acids. CDR1 KGHSH and CDR2 LQKENI come from the germline V gene. CDR3 loop: CASSPSRGRSNQPQHF. The CDR3 DNA sequence: TGTGCCAGCTCACCATCCAGGGGAAGGAGCAATCAGCCCCAGCATTTT.

V is TRBV5-1 and J is TRBJ2-1; D unresolved. The germline V gene has CDR1 SGHRS and CDR2 YFSETQ. The CDR3 runs to 14 residues. With 2 bases removed from V and 1 base from J, the gap between germline ends came to 7 bases. The CDR3 loop is CASSLVTSYNEQFF. The CDR3 region has the DNA TGCGCCAGCAGCTTAGTGACTTCCTACAATGAGCAGTTCTTC.

The chain uses TRBV6-5 and TRBJ1-5; D perhaps matches TRBD1 (5 bases). The V end was cut by 2 bases, the J end by 7 bases, with 9 bases between. The CDR3 sequence is 13 residues long. Looked up from germline, CDR1 is MNHEY and CDR2 is SVGAGI. CDR3 nucleotide sequence: TGTGCCAGCAGTTACGGGAGGGACCAGCCCCAGCATTTT. Translating gives CASSYGRDQPQHF.

This chain joins TRBV10-2 and TRBJ1-1; 7 nucleotides line up with TRBD1. Germline trimming cut 6 bases from V and 0 bases from J; bases unmatched to any gene: 4. CDR1 and CDR2 (germline): WSHSY, SAAADI. This CDR3 is built from 14 residues. CDR3 bases: TGCGCCAGCAGACCCGGGACAGTGAACACTGAAGCTTTCTTT. Encoded protein: CASRPGTVNTEAFF.

This clone has only one observation. This chain connects TRBV7-2 to TRBJ2-7; weak D call: TRBD2 (6 bases). Germline V gene lookup returns CDR1 SGHTA and CDR2 FQGNSA. The CDR3 runs to 16 residues. Trimming removed 4 bases from V and 2 bases from J, with 18 bases in between. CDR3 in amino acids: CASSSRRTSFTYEQYF. DNA for the CDR3: TGTGCCAGCAGCTCCCGTCGAACTAGCTTCACCTACGAGCAGTACTTC. Full variable domain (remainder filled in from reference TRBV7-2 and TRBJ2-7): GAGVSQSPSNKVTEKGKDVELRCDPISGHTALYWYRQSLGQGLEFLIYFQGNSAPDKSGLPSDRFSAERTGGSVSTLTIQRTQQEDSAVYLCASSSRRTSFTYEQYFGPGTRLTVT.

The chain links TRBV27 to TRBJ2-7; 8 nucleotides align to TRBD1. In germline, CDR1 is MNHEY, CDR2 SMNVEV (reference sequence). The CDR3 runs to 16 residues. The trim removed 5 bases at V and 6 bases at J, leaving 15 bases unmatched. The CDR3 sequence is CASSLRRGQGASEQYF. CDR3 DNA sequence: TGTGCCAGCAGTCTCCGACGGGGGCAGGGGGCGTCCGAGCAGTACTTC.

The CDR3 here is CASSQVFRDRGLRHSNQPQHF. The CDR3, as DNA: TGCGCCAGCAGCCAAGTATTCCGGGACAGGGGACTGCGCCATAGCAATCAGCCCCAGCATTTT. The V and J genes are TRBV4-1 and TRBJ1-5; 10 bases match TRBD1. The CDR3 loop spans 21 amino acids. The germline gives CDR1 MGHRA, CDR2 YSYEKL. Germline trimming cut 1 base from V and 0 bases from J; bases unmatched to any gene: 15.

This clone was seen once. The V and J genes are TRBV11-3 and TRBJ1-1; the D is unclear. This CDR3 contains 14 residues. V lost 3 bases, J lost 1 base, and 9 bases lay in between. Germline-derived CDR1 and CDR2 are SGHNT and YENEEA. DNA of the CDR3: TGTGCCAGCAGCTTTCGAGGGCCGAACACTGAAGCTTTCTTT. This gives the protein CASSFRGPNTEAFF.

The CDR3 DNA is TGCGCCACCTCTGGGGCTAGCGGGAGTACAGATACGCAGTATTTT. Translation: CATSGASGSTDTQYF. This rearrangement joins TRBV4-3 to TRBJ2-3; 10 bases align to TRBD2. There are 15 residues in the CDR3. CDR1 and CDR2 (germline): LGHNA, YSLEER. V gave up 10 bases and J gave up 3 bases; unmatched junction bases: 10.

The chain is built from TRBV30 and TRBJ1-2; TRBD1 agrees at 12 bases. The CDR3 covers 17 residues. The junction had 13 bases not matched to a gene; V was cut back by 4 bases and J by 4 bases. From germline, CDR1 is GTSNPN and CDR2 SVGIG (reference sequence). The CDR3 spells CAWIAPGQGARGYGYTF. The CDR3, as DNA: TGTGCCTGGATTGCCCCGGGACAGGGGGCCCGAGGCTATGGCTACACCTTC.